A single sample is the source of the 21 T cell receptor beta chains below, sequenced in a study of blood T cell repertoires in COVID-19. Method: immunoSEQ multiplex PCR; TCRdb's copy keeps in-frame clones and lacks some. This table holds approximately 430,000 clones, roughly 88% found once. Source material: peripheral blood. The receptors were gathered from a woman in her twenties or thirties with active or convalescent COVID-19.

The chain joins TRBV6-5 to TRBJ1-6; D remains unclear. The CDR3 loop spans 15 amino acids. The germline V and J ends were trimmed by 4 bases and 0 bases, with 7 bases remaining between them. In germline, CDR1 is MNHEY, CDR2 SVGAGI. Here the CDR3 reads CASSSESSYNSPLHF. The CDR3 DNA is TGTGCCAGCAGTTCGGAGAGCTCCTATAATTCACCCCTCCACTTT.

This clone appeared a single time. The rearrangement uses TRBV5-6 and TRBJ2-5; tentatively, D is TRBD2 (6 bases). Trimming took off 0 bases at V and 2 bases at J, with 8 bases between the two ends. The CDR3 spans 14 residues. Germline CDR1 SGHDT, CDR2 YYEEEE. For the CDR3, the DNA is TGTGCCAGCAGCTTGGGGGCGGGGCAAGAGACCCAGTACTTC. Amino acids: CASSLGAGQETQYF.

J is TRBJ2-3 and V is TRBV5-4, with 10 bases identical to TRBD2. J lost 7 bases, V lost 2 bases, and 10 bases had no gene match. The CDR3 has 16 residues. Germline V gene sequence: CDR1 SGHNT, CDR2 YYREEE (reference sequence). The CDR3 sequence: CASSFTSGVVSNTQYF. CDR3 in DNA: TGTGCCAGCAGCTTTACTAGCGGGGTGGTTTCAAATACGCAGTATTTT.

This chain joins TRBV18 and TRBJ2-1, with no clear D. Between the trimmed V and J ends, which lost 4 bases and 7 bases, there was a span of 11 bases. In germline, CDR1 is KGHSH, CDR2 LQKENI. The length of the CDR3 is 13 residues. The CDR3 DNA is TGTGCCAGCTCACTTAACCTCGGGAATGAGCAGTTCTTC. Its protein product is CASSLNLGNEQFF.

CDR3 sequence: CASSQDGGSYNEQFF. The CDR3, as DNA: TGTGCCAGCAGCCAAGATGGAGGTTCCTACAATGAGCAGTTCTTC. V is TRBV3-1 (or the pseudogene TRBV3-2) and J is TRBJ2-1, with a tentative D call TRBD2 (5 bases). The germline V gene encodes CDR1 LGHDT and CDR2 YNNKEL (reference sequence). This CDR3 contains 15 residues. With 0 bases removed from V and 1 base from J, the gap between germline ends came to 7 bases.

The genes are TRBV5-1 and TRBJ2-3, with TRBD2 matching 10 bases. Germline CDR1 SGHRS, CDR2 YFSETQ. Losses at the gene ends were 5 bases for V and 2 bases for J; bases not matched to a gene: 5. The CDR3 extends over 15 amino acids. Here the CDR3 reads CASRPSGGDTDTQYF. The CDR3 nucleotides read TGCGCCAGCAGACCTAGCGGGGGAGACACAGATACGCAGTATTTT.

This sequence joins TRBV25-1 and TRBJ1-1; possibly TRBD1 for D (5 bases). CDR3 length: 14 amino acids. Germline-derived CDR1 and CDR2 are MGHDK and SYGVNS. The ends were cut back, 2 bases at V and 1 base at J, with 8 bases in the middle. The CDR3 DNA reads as TGTGCCAGCAGTGAAGTCGGGGGGAACACTGAAGCTTTCTTT. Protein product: CASSEVGGNTEAFF.

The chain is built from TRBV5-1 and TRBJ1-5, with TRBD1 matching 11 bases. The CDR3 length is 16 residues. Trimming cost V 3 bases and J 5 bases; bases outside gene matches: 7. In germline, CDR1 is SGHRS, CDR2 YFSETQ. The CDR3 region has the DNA TGCGCCAGCAGCTGGGGACCGGGACAGGGGGATCAGCCCCAGCATTTT. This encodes CASSWGPGQGDQPQHF.

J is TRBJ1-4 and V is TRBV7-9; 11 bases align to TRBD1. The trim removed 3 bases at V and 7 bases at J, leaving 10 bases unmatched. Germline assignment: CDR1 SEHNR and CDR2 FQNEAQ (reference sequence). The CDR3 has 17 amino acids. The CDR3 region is CASSFFVGTGGTEKLFF. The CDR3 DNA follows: TGTGCCAGCAGCTTTTTTGTGGGGACAGGGGGGACTGAAAAACTGTTTTTT.

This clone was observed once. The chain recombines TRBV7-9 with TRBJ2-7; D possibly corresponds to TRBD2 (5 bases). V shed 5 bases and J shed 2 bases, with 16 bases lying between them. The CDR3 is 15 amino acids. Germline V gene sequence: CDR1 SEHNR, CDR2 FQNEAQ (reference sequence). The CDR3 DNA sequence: TGTGCCAGCAGCCCGTCTAGAGGGCCCGCCTACGAGCAGTACTTC. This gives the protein CASSPSRGPAYEQYF. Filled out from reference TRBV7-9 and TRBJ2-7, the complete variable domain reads DTGVSQNPRHKITKRGQNVTFRCDPISEHNRLYWYRQTLGQGPEFLTYFQNEAQLEKSRLLSDRFSAERPKGSFSTLEIQRTEQGDSAMYLCASSPSRGPAYEQYFGPGTRLTVT.

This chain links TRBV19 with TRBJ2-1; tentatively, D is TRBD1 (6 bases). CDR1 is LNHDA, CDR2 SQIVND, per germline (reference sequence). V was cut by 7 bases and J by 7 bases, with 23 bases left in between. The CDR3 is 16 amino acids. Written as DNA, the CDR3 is TGTGCCAGTACCCTTGGCCCTAGGGGGACACGGAATGAGCAGTTCTTC. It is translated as CASTLGPRGTRNEQFF.

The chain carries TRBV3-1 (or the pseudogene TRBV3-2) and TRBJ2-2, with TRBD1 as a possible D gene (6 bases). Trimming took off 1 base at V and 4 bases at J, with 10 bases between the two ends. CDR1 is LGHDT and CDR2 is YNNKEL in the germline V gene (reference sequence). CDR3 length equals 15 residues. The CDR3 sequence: CASSQAIQGTGELFF. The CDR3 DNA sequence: TGTGCCAGCAGCCAAGCCATACAGGGCACCGGGGAGCTGTTTTTT.

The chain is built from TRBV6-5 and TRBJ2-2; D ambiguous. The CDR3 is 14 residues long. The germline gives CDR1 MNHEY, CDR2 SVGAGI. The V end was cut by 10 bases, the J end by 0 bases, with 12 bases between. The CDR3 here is CATLYVANTGELFF. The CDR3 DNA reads TGTGCCACCCTTTATGTAGCGAACACCGGGGAGCTGTTTTTT.

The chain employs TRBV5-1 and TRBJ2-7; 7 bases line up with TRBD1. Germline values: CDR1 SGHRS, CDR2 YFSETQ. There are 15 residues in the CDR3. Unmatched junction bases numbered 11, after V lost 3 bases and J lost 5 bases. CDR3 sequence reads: CASSSLDRTLDEQYF. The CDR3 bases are TGCGCCAGCAGCTCCCTGGACAGGACCCTCGACGAGCAGTACTTC. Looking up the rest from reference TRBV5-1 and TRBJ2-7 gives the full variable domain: KAGVTQTPRYLIKTRGQQVTLSCSPISGHRSVSWYQQTPGQGLQFLFEYFSETQRNKGNFPGRFSGRQFSNSRSEMNVSTLELGDSALYLCASSSLDRTLDEQYFGPGTRLTVT.

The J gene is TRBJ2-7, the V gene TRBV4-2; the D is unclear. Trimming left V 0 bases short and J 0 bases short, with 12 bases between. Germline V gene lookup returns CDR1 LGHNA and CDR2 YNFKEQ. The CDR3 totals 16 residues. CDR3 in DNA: TGTGCCAGCAGCCAAGAATCCGGGTTGAGCTCCTACGAGCAGTACTTC. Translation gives CASSQESGLSSYEQYF.

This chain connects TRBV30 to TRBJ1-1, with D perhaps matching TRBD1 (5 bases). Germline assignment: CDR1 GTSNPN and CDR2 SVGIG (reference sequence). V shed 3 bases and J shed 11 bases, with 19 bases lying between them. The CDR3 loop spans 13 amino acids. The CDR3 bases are TGTGCCTGGAGCCGCGGGGGTGAGTCGGGGGCTTTCTTT. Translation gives CAWSRGGESGAFF.

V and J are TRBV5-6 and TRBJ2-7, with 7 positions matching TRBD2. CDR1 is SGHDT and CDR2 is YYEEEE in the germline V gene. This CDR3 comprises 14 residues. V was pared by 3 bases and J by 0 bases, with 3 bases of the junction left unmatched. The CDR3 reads CASSYPSGSYEQYF. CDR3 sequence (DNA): TGTGCCAGCAGCTACCCTAGCGGCTCCTACGAGCAGTACTTC.

CDR3 sequence: CASSIIGAPQPQHF. CDR3 in DNA: TGTGCCAGTAGTATTATAGGGGCTCCTCAGCCCCAGCATTTT. The chain joins TRBV19 to TRBJ1-5; possible D gene TRBD1, 5 bases. The CDR3 sequence is 14 residues long. Germline CDR1 is LNHDA and CDR2 is SQIVND (reference sequence). V was pared by 3 bases and J by 6 bases, with 12 bases between.

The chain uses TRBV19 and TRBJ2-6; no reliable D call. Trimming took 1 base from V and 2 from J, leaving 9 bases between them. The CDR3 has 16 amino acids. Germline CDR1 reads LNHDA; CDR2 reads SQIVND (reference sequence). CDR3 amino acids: CASSIVWPTGANVLTF. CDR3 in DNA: TGTGCCAGTAGTATAGTGTGGCCCACTGGGGCCAACGTCCTGACTTTC.

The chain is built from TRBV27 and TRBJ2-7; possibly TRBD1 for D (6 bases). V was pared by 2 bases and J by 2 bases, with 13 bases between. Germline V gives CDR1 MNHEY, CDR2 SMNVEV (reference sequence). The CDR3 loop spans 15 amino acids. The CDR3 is CASSLEMGATYEQYF. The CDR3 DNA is TGTGCCAGCAGTTTAGAGATGGGGGCAACCTACGAGCAGTACTTC.

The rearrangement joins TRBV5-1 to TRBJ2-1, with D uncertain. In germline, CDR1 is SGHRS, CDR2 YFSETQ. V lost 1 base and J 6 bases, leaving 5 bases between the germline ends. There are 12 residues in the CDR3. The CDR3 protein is CASSLSSNEQFF. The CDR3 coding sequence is TGCGCCAGCAGCTTGTCCAGCAATGAGCAGTTCTTC.